The 21 T cell receptor beta chains below all came from one sample that was sequenced in a study of Ad26.COV2.S vaccination and SARS-CoV-2 variants. Generated by immunoSEQ multiplex PCR, the TCRdb table keeps only in-frame clones and is missing some. The sample includes fewer than 500,000 clones, approximately 92% seen only once; the top ten take around 2.5%. Treatment of the sample: 15 to 20 received Ad26.COV2.S at low or high dose, single or two shots; five or six received placebo; per-sample allocation not given. Collection of the samples took place on day 63 after the first injection of vaccine or placebo. The sequencing here drew on peripheral blood, taken in a trial of Ad26.COV2.S vaccine versus placebo. The receptors stem from a person aged 18-60 years who received the Ad26.COV2.S COVID-19 vaccine or a placebo.

The CDR3 loop reads CAISERSWGLADNEQFF. The CDR3 coding sequence is TGTGCCATCAGTGAGAGAAGCTGGGGACTAGCGGACAATGAGCAGTTCTTC. This chain uses TRBV10-3 with TRBJ2-1, with 11 bases lining up with TRBD2. The CDR3 loop spans 17 amino acids. Germline V gene sequence: CDR1 ENHRY, CDR2 SYGVKD. V shed 2 bases, J shed 5 bases, and the junction held 8 bases outside the gene matches.

The V call is TRBV7-9, the J call TRBJ1-1, with a tentative D call TRBD1 (5 bases). Germline lookup yields CDR1 SEHNR and CDR2 FQNEAQ (reference sequence). With 0 bases removed from V and 3 bases from J, the gap between germline ends came to 14 bases. There are 16 residues in the CDR3. Here the CDR3 reads CASSLALRGIDTEAFF. In DNA form, the CDR3 reads TGTGCCAGCAGCTTAGCGCTAAGGGGTATCGACACTGAAGCTTTCTTT.

V and J are TRBV27 and TRBJ2-1; D possibly uses TRBD1 or TRBD2 (6 bases each). This CDR3 comprises 14 residues. V was pared by 5 bases and J by 7 bases, with 15 bases between. Germline CDR1 is MNHEY and CDR2 is SMNVEV (reference sequence). CDR3 nucleotides: TGTGCCAGCAGTACCTGGGGGGCAGAGAATGAGCAGTTCTTC. Amino acid sequence: CASSTWGAENEQFF.

The chain employs TRBV7-9 and TRBJ2-2, with 8 bases aligning to TRBD2. Germline V gene lookup returns CDR1 SEHNR and CDR2 FQNEAQ (reference sequence). The CDR3 totals 18 residues. V was clipped by 3 bases and J by 0 bases; unmatched bases: 9. The DNA for the CDR3 is TGTGCCAGCAGCTTGCCTCGGGGGGGCGCCTCGAACACCGGGGAGCTGTTTTTT. Protein: CASSLPRGGASNTGELFF. The variable domain in full, completed from reference TRBV7-9 and TRBJ2-2, reads DTGVSQNPRHKITKRGQNVTFRCDPISEHNRLYWYRQTLGQGPEFLTYFQNEAQLEKSRLLSDRFSAERPKGSFSTLEIQRTEQGDSAMYLCASSLPRGGASNTGELFFGEGSRLTVL.

The sample holds a few counts of this clone. The CDR3 DNA sequence: TGTGCCAGCTGGCGACGGGACATACCCTACGAGCAGTACTTC. Protein: CASWRRDIPYEQYF. The gene calls are TRBV27 and TRBJ2-7; D may be TRBD1 (6 bases). V dropped 8 bases and J dropped 2 bases, with 16 bases sitting between them. Germline assignment: CDR1 MNHEY and CDR2 SMNVEV (reference sequence). CDR3 size: 14 residues.

V and J are TRBV28 and TRBJ1-4, with D hard to call. Trimming shortened V by 1 base and J by 7 bases, and 16 bases separated the two germline ends. The CDR3 spans 16 residues. Germline V lookup: CDR1 MDHEN, CDR2 SYDVKM. The CDR3 DNA follows: TGTGCCAGCAGTTTATTCAGGCGTCAGCCGGTTGAAAAACTGTTTTTT. Its translation: CASSLFRRQPVEKLFF.

The rearrangement joins TRBV7-6 to TRBJ1-6; a weak D match, TRBD1 (5 bases). V dropped 5 bases and J dropped 7 bases, with 9 bases sitting between them. This CDR3 has 13 residues. Germline V lookup: CDR1 SGHVS, CDR2 FNYEAQ. CDR3 coding DNA: TGTGCCAGCAGCACACGACAGAATTCACCCCTCCACTTT. Its translation: CASSTRQNSPLHF.

This chain connects TRBV28 to TRBJ2-3; 7 bases are a match to TRBD2. Trimming took 6 bases from V and 3 from J; bases not matched to a gene: 9. Germline V gives CDR1 MDHEN, CDR2 SYDVKM. The CDR3 extends over 15 amino acids. In nucleotides, the CDR3 is TGTGCCAGCAGATTCAAGCGGCGGGGGACAGATACGCAGTATTTT. Its protein is CASRFKRRGTDTQYF.

The chain joins TRBV7-2 to TRBJ2-7; 9 nucleotides align to TRBD1. CDR1 and CDR2 (germline): SGHTA, FQGNSA. The CDR3 runs to 14 residues. The J segment lost 4 bases and the V segment lost 3 bases, leaving 4 bases of the junction unmatched. The DNA for the CDR3 is TGTGCCAGCAGCTTGGACAGGGGCAGGTACGAGCAGTACGTC. Protein: CASSLDRGRYEQYV.

The rearrangement joins TRBV11-3 to TRBJ2-7, with TRBD2 as a possible D gene (6 bases). The CDR3 consists of 15 residues. Looked up from germline, CDR1 is SGHNT and CDR2 is YENEEA. The V and J ends lost 1 base and 3 bases respectively, with 13 bases between them. CDR3 bases: TGTGCCAGCAGCTTAGGCGGAACTAGCCGCTACGAGCAGTACGTC. It translates to CASSLGGTSRYEQYV.

The chain is built from TRBV3-1 (or the pseudogene TRBV3-2) and TRBJ1-1; D is perhaps TRBD1 (5 bases). V was trimmed by 7 bases and J by 6 bases, leaving 15 bases between them. This CDR3 has 13 amino acids. CDR1 is LGHDT and CDR2 is YNNKEL in the germline V gene (reference sequence). The CDR3 DNA is TGTGCCAGCACCAAAAGTGGGGGGGCTGAAGCTTTCTTT. Translated: CASTKSGGAEAFF.

The CDR3 region has the DNA TGTGCCAGCAGCGGACTCGTGAGCTCCTACAATGAGCAGTTCTTC. Its protein product is CASSGLVSSYNEQFF. The chain employs TRBV11-2 and TRBJ2-1; D might be TRBD2 (5 bases). Per the germline V gene, CDR1 is SGHAT and CDR2 is FQNNGV. Trimming removed 5 bases from V and 0 bases from J, with 11 bases in between. This CDR3 has 15 amino acids.

The chain uses TRBV4-3 and TRBJ2-2; D is unresolved. The germline V gene encodes CDR1 LGHNA and CDR2 YSLEER. The CDR3 spans 16 residues. V shed 1 base and J shed 0 bases, with 9 bases lying between them. The CDR3 reads CASSQVLITNTGELFF. CDR3 bases: TGCGCCAGCAGCCAAGTACTGATAACGAACACCGGGGAGCTGTTTTTT.

The rearrangement uses TRBV28 and TRBJ2-7, with D perhaps matching TRBD1 (5 bases). Looked up from germline, CDR1 is MDHEN and CDR2 is SYDVKM. The CDR3 is 12 residues long. V lost 4 bases, J lost 5 bases, and 9 bases lay in between. CDR3 in DNA: TGTGCCAGCAGTTCGACAGTGGACGAGCAGTACTTC. Translated: CASSSTVDEQYF.

The chain joins TRBV4-1 to TRBJ1-1; D remains ambiguous. The V gene lost 4 bases and the J gene lost 0 bases, with 18 bases spanning the gap. Germline values: CDR1 MGHRA, CDR2 YSYEKL. This CDR3 spans 17 amino acids. The CDR3: CASSPLGALRVNTEAFF. The CDR3 nucleotides are TGCGCCAGCAGCCCCCTAGGAGCACTACGGGTGAACACTGAAGCTTTCTTT.

This chain connects TRBV7-2 to TRBJ2-4; D unresolved. Looked up from germline, CDR1 is SGHTA and CDR2 is FQGNSA. The CDR3 length is 12 residues. Trimming took 5 bases from V and 16 from J, leaving 18 bases between them. CDR3 DNA: TGTGCCAGCAGCGCAGCCCTACGTGCGCTTTACTTC. Its protein is CASSAALRALYF.

The rearrangement uses TRBV28 and TRBJ2-4, with D perhaps TRBD1 (5 bases). Per the germline V gene, CDR1 is MDHEN and CDR2 is SYDVKM. V shed 6 bases and J shed 7 bases, with 13 bases lying between them. The CDR3 runs to 13 residues. The CDR3 nucleotides read TGTGCCAGCAGGAAGGGGTCAGAGAACATTCAGTACTTC. As protein: CASRKGSENIQYF.

V and J are TRBV15 and TRBJ1-5; D gene ambiguous. Trimming took 0 bases from V and 1 from J, leaving 10 bases between them. Germline lookup yields CDR1 LNHNV and CDR2 YYDKDF (reference sequence). This CDR3 contains 16 residues. The CDR3 region has the DNA TGTGCCACCAGCAGAGATATTTTCAGGAGCAATCAGCCCCAGCATTTT. Encoded protein: CATSRDIFRSNQPQHF.

This rearrangement joins TRBV4-1 to TRBJ2-4; possibly TRBD2 for D (6 bases). In germline, CDR1 is MGHRA, CDR2 YSYEKL. The CDR3 has 15 residues. Trimming removed 4 bases from V and 0 bases from J, with 10 bases in between. DNA of the CDR3: TGCGCCAGCAGCCGGGACTTCCTAGCCAAAAACATTCAGTACTTC. Its translation is CASSRDFLAKNIQYF.

This clone was counted a few times. This chain links TRBV18 with TRBJ2-6; the match to TRBD1 covers 9 bases. Germline-derived CDR1 and CDR2 are KGHSH and LQKENI. This CDR3 comprises 16 residues. V lost 3 bases and J lost 2; bases outside the gene matches: 2. As DNA, the CDR3 is TGTGCCAGCTCACCGGGACAGGGAACTGGGGCCAACGTCCTGACTTTC. It specifies CASSPGQGTGANVLTF.

The rearrangement joins TRBV7-3 to TRBJ2-1; D not resolved. The germline V gene encodes CDR1 SGHTA and CDR2 FQGTGA. CDR3 size: 14 residues. The ends were cut back, 5 bases at V and 9 bases at J, with 17 bases in the middle. CDR3 DNA: TGTGCCAGCAGCACCGGGCGGCCTGGAGCTGAGCAGTTCTTC. This encodes CASSTGRPGAEQFF.